These 20 T cell receptor beta chains share one sample of origin, sequenced in a study of CD8+CD57+ T cells in acquired aplastic anemia. Using genomic DNA as the template, TCR beta VDJ and CDR3 profiling was carried out. TCRdb passed the reads through MiXCR, listing each CDR3 protein once. The sample has about 160,000 distinct CDR3 sequences; around 40% are singletons. Specimen: sorted CD4+, CD8+, or CD8+CD57+ T cells (not recorded which) from PBMCs. These receptors were collected from a human donor in good health.

This clonotype was observed many times. This chain joins TRBV2 and TRBJ2-5, with D possibly called TRBD1 or TRBD2 (5 bases each). Between the trimmed V and J ends, which lost 5 bases and 1 base, there was a span of 14 bases. CDR3 length: 15 amino acids. Germline V CDR1 and CDR2: SNHLY, FYNNEI. The CDR3, as DNA: TGTGCCAGCAGTTGGACTCGACAGTCCCAAGAGACCCAGTACTTC. Its translation is CASSWTRQSQETQYF.

This chain links TRBV27 with TRBJ2-6, with TRBD1 matching 7 bases. Germline CDR1 and CDR2: MNHEY and SMNVEV (reference sequence). The CDR3 spans 18 residues. V gave up 0 bases and J gave up 0 bases; unmatched junction bases: 5. The CDR3 region has the DNA TGTGCCAGCAGTTTATCGAACAGGGGCCCCTCTGGGGCCAACGTCCTGACTTTC. This gives the protein CASSLSNRGPSGANVLTF.

This clonotype was counted many times. This CDR3 is CSASLSGLGNQPQHF. The CDR3 DNA is TGCAGTGCTAGTCTTTCGGGGTTGGGCAATCAGCCCCAGCATTTT. This rearrangement joins TRBV20-1 to TRBJ1-5; D uncertain. The germline V gene encodes CDR1 DFQATT and CDR2 SNEGSKA (reference sequence). V was shortened by 3 bases and J by 2 bases, with 14 bases between the two germline ends. This CDR3 spans 15 amino acids.

This clonotype showed up many times. This sequence joins TRBV7-8 and TRBJ2-7; D remains ambiguous. Germline V gene data show CDR1 as SGHVS and CDR2 as FQNEAQ. This CDR3 has 15 residues. V gave up 0 bases and J gave up 3 bases, with 12 bases separating them. The CDR3 is CASSLATNTYYEQYF. In DNA, the CDR3 is TGTGCCAGCAGCTTAGCGACAAATACCTACTACGAGCAGTACTTC.

Worth noting for this clonotype: Germline is not matched at one junction end, which may reflect a read error. The V gene is TRBV5-1, the J gene TRBJ2-3; D might be TRBD1 (5 bases). The CDR3 consists of 14 residues. Germline CDR1 and CDR2: SGHRS and YFSETQ. The CDR3 sequence is CANSLGRSTDTQYF. The CDR3 DNA sequence: TGCGCCAACAGCTTGGGGCGTAGCACAGATACGCAGTATTTT.

To note about this clonotype: A read error may be the cause here, since a much bigger clone is one base away. The rearrangement joins TRBV7-9 to TRBJ2-7; D remains unclear. From germline, CDR1 is SEHNR and CDR2 FQNEAQ (reference sequence). The CDR3 is 13 residues long. The germline V and J ends were trimmed by 0 bases and 2 bases, with 5 bases remaining between them. The CDR3 DNA follows: TGTGCCAGCAGCTTAGCATGGCCCTACGAGCAGTACTTC. Its protein is CASSLAWPYEQYF. The variable domain in full, completed from reference TRBV7-9 and TRBJ2-7, reads DTGVSQNPRHKITKRGQNVTFRCDPISEHNRLYWYRQTLGQGPEFLTYFQNEAQLEKSRLLSDRFSAERPKGSFSTLEIQRTEQGDSAMYLCASSLAWPYEQYFGPGTRLTVT.

This clonotype has at least ten counts. The chain joins TRBV5-5 to TRBJ2-7, with TRBD2 identical over 8 bases. Germline CDR1 reads SGHKS; CDR2 reads YYEKEE (reference sequence). The CDR3 extends over 14 amino acids. V gave up 3 bases and J gave up 5 bases; unmatched junction bases: 7. This CDR3 is CASSSGGLANEQYF. The CDR3 coding sequence is TGTGCCAGCAGCTCGGGAGGGCTAGCTAACGAGCAGTACTTC.

This clonotype was seen ten or more times. The chain combines TRBV2 with TRBJ1-6; possible D gene TRBD1, 6 bases. CDR1 is SNHLY, CDR2 FYNNEI, per germline. The CDR3 is 10 residues long. V was pared by 11 bases and J by 16 bases, with 15 bases between. CDR3 loop: CAWYPGQLHF. CDR3 coding DNA: TGTGCCTGGTATCCGGGACAACTCCACTTT.

This clonotype has a count of ten or more. Sequence at one end of the junction differs from germline and may be a read error. This chain links TRBV7-9 with TRBJ2-7; no firm D call. Looked up from germline, CDR1 is SEHNR and CDR2 is FQNEAQ (reference sequence). CDR3 length: 13 residues. The CDR3 sequence: CASSSSSAPDRDF. In DNA, the CDR3 is TGTGCCAGCAGCTCCTCCTCGGCACCTGACCGGGACTTC.

DNA for the CDR3: TGTGCCAGCAGCTTATATGCGGGACCCTCTTACGAGCAGTACTTC. This translates into CASSLYAGPSYEQYF. V gene TRBV11-3 combines with J gene TRBJ2-7; a weak D match, TRBD2 (6 bases). Germline assignment: CDR1 SGHNT and CDR2 YENEEA. The CDR3 consists of 15 residues. The V and J ends lost 2 bases and 4 bases respectively, with 15 bases between them.

This clonotype has at least ten counts. This chain uses TRBV11-3 with TRBJ1-3; 7 nucleotides match TRBD1. The CDR3 is 15 amino acids. V gave up 2 bases and J gave up 9 bases; unmatched junction bases: 10. Germline CDR1 is SGHNT and CDR2 is YENEEA. The CDR3 nucleotides read TGTGCCAGCAGCTTACGGACAGGCGAGGGGGGCACCATATATTTT. As protein: CASSLRTGEGGTIYF.

The V and J genes are TRBV29-1 and TRBJ1-1; 8 positions match TRBD1. This CDR3 is 12 amino acids long. The V segment lost 7 bases and the J segment 5 bases; nucleotides outside the gene matches: 6. Germline V gene data show CDR1 as SQVTM and CDR2 as ANQGSEA. In DNA, the CDR3 is TGCAGCGCTGGACAGGGAGGGACTGAAGCTTTCTTT. Residues: CSAGQGGTEAFF.

At least ten counts were recorded for this clonotype. This sequence joins TRBV6-1 and TRBJ1-1; D is unclear. This CDR3 is 14 amino acids long. V was pared by 1 base and J by 0 bases, with 6 bases between. Germline-derived CDR1 and CDR2 are MNHNS and SASEGT. The CDR3 nucleotides read TGTGCCAGCAGTGAAGACGGGCTGAACACTGAAGCTTTCTTT. The encoded protein is CASSEDGLNTEAFF.

This clonotype was counted between two and nine times. The chain employs TRBV10-3 and TRBJ1-2, with TRBD1 identical over 7 bases. After removal of 3 bases from V and 4 bases from J, the junction contained 8 bases not matched to a gene. This CDR3 is 15 amino acids long. Germline loops: CDR1 ENHRY, CDR2 SYGVKD. This chain's CDR3 is CAISDRRQGPYGYTF. As DNA, the CDR3 is TGTGCCATCAGTGACCGCCGACAGGGTCCCTATGGCTACACCTTC.

The chain employs TRBV10-3 and TRBJ2-7; 11 bases match TRBD2. This CDR3 comprises 13 residues. Per germline, CDR1 ENHRY and CDR2 SYGVKD. CDR3 region: CAPVAGGVGEQYF. Here the CDR3 DNA reads TGTGCTCCGGTAGCGGGAGGGGTTGGAGAGCAGTACTTC.

V usage is TRBV19 and J usage is TRBJ2-7, with D perhaps matching TRBD1 (5 bases). Germline V CDR1 and CDR2: LNHDA, SQIVND (reference sequence). The germline V and J ends were trimmed by 5 bases and 3 bases, with 17 bases remaining between them. The CDR3 consists of 15 residues. The CDR3 DNA reads TGTGCCAGTAGTCCAGGGAAAGGACGCAACTACGAGCAGTACTTC. This gives the protein CASSPGKGRNYEQYF. The full variable domain, in which reference TRBV19 and TRBJ2-7 provide the parts outside the CDR3, is DGGITQSPKYLFRKEGQNVTLSCEQNLNHDAMYWYRQDPGQGLRLIYYSQIVNDFQKGDIAEGYSVSREKKESFPLTVTSAQKNPTAFYLCASSPGKGRNYEQYFGPGTRLTVT.

This sequence joins TRBV10-1 and TRBJ2-2; TRBD2 is a possible D gene (5 bases). The germline V and J ends were trimmed by 5 bases and 7 bases, with 20 bases remaining between them. CDR3 length equals 16 residues. Germline V gives CDR1 WNHNN, CDR2 SYGVQD (reference sequence). CDR3 in DNA: TGCGCCAGCAGTATGCAGGCCCCCGGGGATTTCGGGGAGCTGTTTTTT. Its translation: CASSMQAPGDFGELFF.

The chain carries TRBV6-1 and TRBJ2-7; 7 bases align to TRBD1. Germline CDR1 MNHNS, CDR2 SASEGT. This CDR3 region has 16 residues. Trimming cost V 4 bases and J 3 bases; bases outside gene matches: 12. The CDR3 DNA is TGTGCCAGCAGTGTATCGACAGGGTCGAGGGTCTACGAGCAGTACTTC. Its protein is CASSVSTGSRVYEQYF.

This chain joins TRBV29-1 and TRBJ2-2; possibly TRBD1 or TRBD2 for D (5 bases each). V lost 3 bases and J lost 6, with 5 bases in between. The CDR3 length is 11 residues. CDR1 SQVTM and CDR2 ANQGSEA come from the germline V gene. DNA of the CDR3: TGCAGCGTTGAGGGGGCCGGGGAGCTGTTTTTT. Its translation is CSVEGAGELFF.

On this clonotype: Just one base apart from a much larger clone, this may be a read error. The genes are TRBV10-3 and TRBJ2-5; 9 bases agree with TRBD1. CDR3 length: 13 residues. Per germline, CDR1 ENHRY and CDR2 SYGVKD. The CDR3: CASSQGQGRAQYF. CDR3 nucleotide sequence: TGTGCCAGCAGTCAGGGACAGGGAAGGGCCCAGTACTTC.